This passage covers 24 T cell receptor beta chains from one sample sequenced in a study of cytomegalovirus exposure and HLA in healthy donors. The PCR ran on 60 Vbeta and 13 Jbeta primers. TCRdb keeps only in-frame clones here, not all; method: immunoSEQ multiplex PCR. The sample has 97,000 or so clones, 81% seen once. The sequencing input was PBMCs. Receptors originate from a man aged 35 to 55 in good health and CMV-seronegative.

The CDR3 loop reads CASSPTRGTGSYSPLHF. CDR3 bases: TGTGCCAGTAGTCCGACCCGGGGGACAGGGTCATATTCACCCCTCCACTTT. The rearrangement links TRBV19 to TRBJ1-6; 9 positions match TRBD1. This CDR3 region has 17 residues. V lost 5 bases, J lost 8 bases, and 13 bases stayed unmatched. Germline V lookup: CDR1 LNHDA, CDR2 SQIVND (reference sequence).

In this sample, this clone turned up a few times. The V gene is TRBV5-6, the J gene TRBJ1-1; a possible D gene is TRBD1 (5 bases). Germline CDR1 SGHDT, CDR2 YYEEEE. The CDR3 is 15 residues long. V dropped 4 bases and J dropped 4 bases, with 17 bases sitting between them. The CDR3 DNA reads TGTGCCAGCAGCCAGGGAACAGGTTTGACCACTGAAGCTTTCTTT. Its protein product is CASSQGTGLTTEAFF.

This chain joins TRBV25-1 and TRBJ1-4, with TRBD1 matching 9 bases. CDR1 and CDR2 (germline): MGHDK, SYGVNS. The V and J ends lost 3 bases and 5 bases, in that order; junction bases with no gene match: 4. The CDR3 consists of 15 residues. The CDR3 sequence: CASSDPGTGNEKLFF. CDR3 nucleotide sequence: TGTGCCAGCAGTGACCCTGGGACAGGGAATGAAAAACTGTTTTTT.

This clone was seen once. The chain is built from TRBV5-1 and TRBJ2-7, with TRBD1 identical over 7 bases. The germline V gene encodes CDR1 SGHRS and CDR2 YFSETQ. CDR3 length equals 12 residues. V was pared by 4 bases and J by 4 bases, with 2 bases of the junction left unmatched. CDR3 coding DNA: TGCGCCAGCAGCGGGACAGCATACGAGCAGTACTTC. Translation: CASSGTAYEQYF.

The V and J genes are TRBV27 and TRBJ1-6; no clear D gene. V was shortened by 5 bases and J by 0 bases, with 11 bases between the two germline ends. Germline-derived CDR1 and CDR2 are MNHEY and SMNVEV (reference sequence). The CDR3 runs 16 residues. In DNA form, the CDR3 reads TGTGCCAGCAGTCCCCTCCTGAGCTCCTATAATTCACCCCTCCACTTT. This sequence encodes CASSPLLSSYNSPLHF.

The V and J genes are TRBV14 and TRBJ1-6; D call uncertain. The V and J ends lost 0 bases and 14 bases respectively, with 8 bases between them. This CDR3 is 12 amino acids long. From germline, CDR1 is SGHDN and CDR2 FVKESK. CDR3 region: CASSQERRTLHF. CDR3 bases: TGTGCCAGCAGCCAAGAACGGAGGACCCTCCACTTT.

There are a few counts of this clone. The chain joins TRBV7-9 to TRBJ2-1; 12 bases are a match to TRBD2. With 2 bases clipped from V and 4 bases from J, the junction kept 9 bases outside the gene matches. Germline assignment: CDR1 SEHNR and CDR2 FQNEAQ (reference sequence). The CDR3 consists of 18 residues. The CDR3 sequence is CASSLPHRLAGVYNEQFF. The CDR3 DNA sequence: TGTGCCAGCAGCTTACCCCACCGACTAGCGGGGGTGTACAATGAGCAGTTCTTC. The full variable domain, with the rest looked up from reference TRBV7-9 and TRBJ2-1, is DTGVSQNPRHKITKRGQNVTFRCDPISEHNRLYWYRQTLGQGPEFLTYFQNEAQLEKSRLLSDRFSAERPKGSFSTLEIQRTEQGDSAMYLCASSLPHRLAGVYNEQFFGPGTRLTVL.

The J gene is TRBJ2-7, the V gene TRBV7-6; 8 positions agree with TRBD1. V lost 5 bases and J lost 6; bases outside the gene matches: 9. Germline CDR1 reads SGHVS; CDR2 reads FNYEAQ. This CDR3 is 14 amino acids long. The CDR3 protein is CASSLWGTGTEQYF. The CDR3, as DNA: TGTGCCAGCAGCCTTTGGGGGACAGGAACCGAGCAGTACTTC.

This chain connects TRBV6-1 to TRBJ2-6, with no clear D. The ends were cut back, 10 bases at V and 1 base at J, with 11 bases in the middle. This CDR3 has 14 amino acids. Germline values: CDR1 MNHNS, CDR2 SASEGT. The CDR3: CANSPVSGANVLTF. The CDR3 nucleotides are TGTGCCAACTCCCCCGTTTCTGGGGCCAACGTCCTGACTTTC.

A single count supports this clone. The rearrangement links TRBV2 to TRBJ2-7, with TRBD1 as a possible D gene (5 bases). CDR1 is SNHLY and CDR2 is FYNNEI in the germline V gene. Trimming removed 5 bases from V and 3 bases from J, with 8 bases in between. This CDR3 is built from 12 residues. CDR3 sequence: CASSPTDYEQYF. CDR3 nucleotide sequence: TGTGCCAGCAGTCCGACAGACTACGAGCAGTACTTC.

The chain is built from TRBV18 and TRBJ1-4, with 9 positions matching TRBD1. Trimming removed 5 bases from V and 8 bases from J; junction bases left unmatched: 3. Germline V gene lookup returns CDR1 KGHSH and CDR2 LQKENI. The CDR3 covers 13 residues. CDR3: CASSADRGEKLFF. CDR3 sequence (DNA): TGTGCCAGCTCAGCAGACAGGGGGGAAAAACTGTTTTTT. Complete variable domain (other parts from reference TRBV18 and TRBJ1-4): NAGVMQNPRHLVRRRGQEARLRCSPMKGHSHVYWYRQLPEEGLKFMVYLQKENIIDESGMPKERFSAEFPKEGPSILRIQQVVRGDSAAYFCASSADRGEKLFFGSGTQLSVL.

The chain recombines TRBV5-8 with TRBJ2-2; 8 nucleotides agree with TRBD1. Per germline, CDR1 SGHTS and CDR2 YDEGEE. The CDR3 length is 14 residues. V lost 3 bases and J lost 6; bases outside the gene matches: 4. The CDR3 DNA follows: TGTGCCAGCAGCTCAGGACAGGGCGCCGGGGAGCTGTTTTTT. This gives the protein CASSSGQGAGELFF.

This clone was counted a few times. The rearrangement joins TRBV2 to TRBJ1-5; no reliable D call. Per germline, CDR1 SNHLY and CDR2 FYNNEI. CDR3 length equals 13 residues. V lost 4 bases and J 7 bases, leaving 11 bases between the germline ends. CDR3 loop: CASSGGRAQPQHF. The DNA of the CDR3 is TGTGCCAGCAGTGGAGGGAGAGCACAGCCCCAGCATTTT.

This chain joins TRBV7-6 and TRBJ1-4, with D possibly matching TRBD1 (5 bases). The CDR3 sequence is 17 residues long. Trimming stripped 5 bases from V and 2 bases from J, with 18 bases between. Germline-derived CDR1 and CDR2 are SGHVS and FNYEAQ. CDR3: CASSQDLGPGTNEKLFF. DNA of the CDR3: TGTGCCAGCAGCCAAGACTTGGGGCCAGGGACTAATGAAAAACTGTTTTTT.

V gene TRBV6-5 combines with J gene TRBJ1-2; TRBD1 might be the D (5 bases). The CDR3 is 14 amino acids. CDR1 MNHEY and CDR2 SVGAGI come from the germline V gene. Trimming took 0 bases from V and 8 from J, leaving 13 bases between them. The CDR3 here is CASSYSGRAGGYTF. CDR3 DNA: TGTGCCAGCAGTTACTCGGGCAGGGCAGGAGGCTACACCTTC.

The genes are TRBV6-1 and TRBJ1-2, with 7 nucleotides matching TRBD1. J lost 5 bases, V lost 2 bases, and 2 bases had no gene match. The length of the CDR3 is 13 residues. Per germline, CDR1 MNHNS and CDR2 SASEGT. CDR3 nucleotides: TGTGCCAGCAGTGAAAGGGACAGATATGGCTACACCTTC. This gives the protein CASSERDRYGYTF.

The table lists this clone with a few counts. The J gene is TRBJ2-5, the V gene TRBV5-1, with 8 nucleotides matching TRBD2. CDR3 length: 14 residues. V trimming: 6 bases; J trimming: 2 bases; junction bases outside the gene matches: 6. CDR1 is SGHRS and CDR2 is YFSETQ in the germline V gene. The DNA of the CDR3 is TGCGCCAGCACCGCCGGGACTAGTCAAGAGACCCAGTACTTC. Encoded protein: CASTAGTSQETQYF.

The chain carries TRBV18 and TRBJ2-7; a weak D match, TRBD2 (5 bases). Trimming removed 1 base at V and 3 bases at J, with 13 bases between. Germline CDR1 and CDR2: KGHSH and LQKENI. This CDR3 has 15 residues. The CDR3 DNA follows: TGTGCCAGCTCACCACTGGGAGCACCGAACTACGAGCAGTACTTC. Encoded protein: CASSPLGAPNYEQYF.

The chain carries TRBV5-1 and TRBJ1-1; D perhaps matches TRBD1 (6 bases). The CDR3 extends over 15 amino acids. Germline-derived CDR1 and CDR2 are SGHRS and YFSETQ. Trimming removed 4 bases from V and 1 base from J, with 14 bases in between. CDR3 residues: CASSPDPTGNTEAFF. The CDR3 bases are TGCGCCAGCAGCCCGGACCCGACAGGGAACACTGAAGCTTTCTTT.

V and J are TRBV7-9 and TRBJ1-2; 10 positions agree with TRBD1. The CDR3 has 14 amino acids. V lost 5 bases and J lost 10; bases outside the gene matches: 10. The germline gives CDR1 SEHNR, CDR2 FQNEAQ (reference sequence). CDR3 DNA sequence: TGTGCCAGCAGCCCGGGGACAGGGGTAGTCGACTACACCTTC. This gives the protein CASSPGTGVVDYTF.

This chain links TRBV7-9 with TRBJ2-5; D is perhaps TRBD2 (5 bases). In germline, CDR1 is SEHNR, CDR2 FQNEAQ (reference sequence). Trimming removed 1 base from V and 2 bases from J, with 8 bases in between. This CDR3 contains 14 residues. CDR3 DNA sequence: TGTGCCAGCAGCTTAGGAGGGCTACAAGAGACCCAGTACTTC. Protein sequence: CASSLGGLQETQYF.

The chain links TRBV19 to TRBJ1-5, with 7 bases lining up with TRBD1. CDR1 and CDR2 from the germline V gene are LNHDA and SQIVND (reference sequence). This CDR3 has 16 amino acids. The junction had 9 bases not matched to a gene; V was cut back by 1 base and J by 6 bases. The DNA of the CDR3 is TGTGCCAGTAGTATAGGAGGAGGGGGCGCGGGTCAGCCCCAGCATTTT. Translated, it gives CASSIGGGGAGQPQHF.

This clone was picked up a small number of times. The chain combines TRBV6-5 with TRBJ1-1; tentative D call: TRBD1 (6 bases). CDR1 and CDR2 from the germline V gene are MNHEY and SVGAGI. V dropped 0 bases and J dropped 0 bases, with 11 bases sitting between them. This CDR3 has 16 amino acids. CDR3 protein: CASSYSSNRVNTEAFF. As DNA, the CDR3 is TGTGCCAGCAGTTACTCGAGTAACAGGGTGAACACTGAAGCTTTCTTT.

The rearrangement joins TRBV10-3 to TRBJ1-2, with 7 bases aligning to TRBD1. Trimming at V came to 4 bases and at J to 4 bases, leaving 15 bases not matched to a gene. CDR3 length: 17 amino acids. Germline loops: CDR1 ENHRY, CDR2 SYGVKD. Here the CDR3 DNA reads TGTGCCATCAGTGGATCCCTTGGACAGGATCTCATCTATGGCTACACCTTC. As protein: CAISGSLGQDLIYGYTF.